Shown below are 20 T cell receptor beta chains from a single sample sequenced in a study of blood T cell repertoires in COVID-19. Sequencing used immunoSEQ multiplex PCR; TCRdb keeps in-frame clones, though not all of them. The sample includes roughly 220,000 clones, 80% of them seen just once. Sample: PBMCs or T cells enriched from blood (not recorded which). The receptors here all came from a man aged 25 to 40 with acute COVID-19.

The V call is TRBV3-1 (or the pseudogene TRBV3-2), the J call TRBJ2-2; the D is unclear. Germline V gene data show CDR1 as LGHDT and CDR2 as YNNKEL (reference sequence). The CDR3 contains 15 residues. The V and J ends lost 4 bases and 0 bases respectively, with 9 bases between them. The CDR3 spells CASSRRDTNTGELFF. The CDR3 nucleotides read TGTGCCAGCAGCCGCCGAGACACGAACACCGGGGAGCTGTTTTTT.

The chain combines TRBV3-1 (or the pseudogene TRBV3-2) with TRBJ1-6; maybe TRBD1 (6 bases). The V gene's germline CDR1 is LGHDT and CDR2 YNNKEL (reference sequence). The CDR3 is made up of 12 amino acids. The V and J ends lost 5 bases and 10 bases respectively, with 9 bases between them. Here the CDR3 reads CASSLQGSPLHF. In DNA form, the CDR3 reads TGTGCCAGCAGCTTACAGGGATCACCCCTCCACTTT.

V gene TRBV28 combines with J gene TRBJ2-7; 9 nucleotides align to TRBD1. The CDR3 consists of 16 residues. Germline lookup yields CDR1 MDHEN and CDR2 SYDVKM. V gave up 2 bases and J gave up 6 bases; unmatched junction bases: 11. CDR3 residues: CASSLGPPRQGGEQYF. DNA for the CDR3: TGTGCCAGCAGTTTAGGGCCCCCGCGACAGGGGGGCGAGCAGTACTTC.

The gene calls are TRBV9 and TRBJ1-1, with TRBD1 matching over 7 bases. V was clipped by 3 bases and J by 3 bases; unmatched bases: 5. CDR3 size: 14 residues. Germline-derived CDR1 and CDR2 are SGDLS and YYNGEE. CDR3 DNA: TGTGCCAGCAGCGCTACTGACAGGGACACTGAAGCTTTCTTT. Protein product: CASSATDRDTEAFF.

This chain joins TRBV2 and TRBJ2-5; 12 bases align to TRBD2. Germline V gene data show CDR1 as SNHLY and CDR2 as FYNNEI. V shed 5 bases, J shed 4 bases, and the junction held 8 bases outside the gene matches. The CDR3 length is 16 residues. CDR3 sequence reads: CASSRGTSGRRETQYF. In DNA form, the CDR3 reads TGTGCCAGCAGTCGAGGGACTAGCGGGCGTCGAGAGACCCAGTACTTC.

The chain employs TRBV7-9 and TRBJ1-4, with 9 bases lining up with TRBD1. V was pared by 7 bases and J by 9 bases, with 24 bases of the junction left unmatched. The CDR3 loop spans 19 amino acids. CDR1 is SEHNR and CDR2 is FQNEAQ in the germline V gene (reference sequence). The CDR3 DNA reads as TGTGCCAGCACCTCTAACCGGGACAGGGTCGACGGCGGGAGGAAAAAACTGTTTTTT. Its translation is CASTSNRDRVDGGRKKLFF.

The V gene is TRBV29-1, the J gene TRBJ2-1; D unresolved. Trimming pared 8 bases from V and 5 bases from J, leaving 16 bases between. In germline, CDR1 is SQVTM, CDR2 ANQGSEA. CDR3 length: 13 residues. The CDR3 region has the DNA TGCAGCACGTTGTCCAGTCTCAACAATGAGCAGTTCTTC. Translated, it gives CSTLSSLNNEQFF.

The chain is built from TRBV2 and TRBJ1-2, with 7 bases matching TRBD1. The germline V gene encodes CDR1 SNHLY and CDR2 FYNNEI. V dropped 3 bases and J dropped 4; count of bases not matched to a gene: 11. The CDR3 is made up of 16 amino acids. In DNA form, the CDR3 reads TGTGCCAGCAGTGACAAGGGGGCCGGGTTAGCCTATGGCTACACCTTC. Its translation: CASSDKGAGLAYGYTF.

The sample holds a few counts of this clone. CDR3 sequence: CASRAQTGTATFF. CDR3 nucleotides: TGTGCCAGCAGAGCGCAAACCGGGACAGCGACTTTCTTT. V gene TRBV7-2 combines with J gene TRBJ1-1, with TRBD1 matching 7 bases. Unmatched junction bases numbered 13, after V lost 6 bases and J lost 12 bases. This CDR3 region has 13 residues. CDR1 is SGHTA and CDR2 is FQGNSA in the germline V gene.

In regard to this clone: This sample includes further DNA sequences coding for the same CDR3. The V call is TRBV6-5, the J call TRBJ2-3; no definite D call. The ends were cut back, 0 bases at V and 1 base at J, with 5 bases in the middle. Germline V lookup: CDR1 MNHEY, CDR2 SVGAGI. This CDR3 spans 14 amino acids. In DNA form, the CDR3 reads TGTGCCAGCAGTTACTCGACTGGCACAGATACGCAGTATTTT. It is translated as CASSYSTGTDTQYF.

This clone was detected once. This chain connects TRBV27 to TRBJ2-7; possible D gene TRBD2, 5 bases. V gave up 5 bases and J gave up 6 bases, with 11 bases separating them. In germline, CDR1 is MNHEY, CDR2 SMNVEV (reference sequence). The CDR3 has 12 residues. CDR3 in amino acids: CASSILRGEQYF. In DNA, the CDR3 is TGTGCCAGCAGTATCCTCCGGGGCGAGCAGTACTTC.

The CDR3 sequence: CASSSDRALDTQYF. DNA for the CDR3: TGTGCCAGCAGCTCGGACAGAGCGCTAGATACGCAGTATTTT. The chain joins TRBV7-3 to TRBJ2-3; D might be TRBD1 (6 bases). V lost 4 bases to trimming and J lost 5 bases, with 13 bases between them. The V gene's germline CDR1 is SGHTA and CDR2 FQGTGA. The CDR3 is 14 amino acids.

The CDR3 DNA is TGTGCCAGCAGCGTATCCTTGGCAGGGGGAAGGGACGAGCAGTACTTC. Protein product: CASSVSLAGGRDEQYF. The chain is built from TRBV9 and TRBJ2-7; 7 bases line up with TRBD1. The CDR3 is 16 residues long. Germline CDR1 and CDR2: SGDLS and YYNGEE. Unmatched junction bases numbered 12, after V lost 1 base and J lost 5 bases.

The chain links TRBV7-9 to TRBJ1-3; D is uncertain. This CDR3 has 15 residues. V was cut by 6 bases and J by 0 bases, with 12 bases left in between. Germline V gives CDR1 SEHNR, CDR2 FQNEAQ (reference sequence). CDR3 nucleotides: TGTGCCAGCAGGGTTACAGCCATCTCTGGAAACACCATATATTTT. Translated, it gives CASRVTAISGNTIYF.

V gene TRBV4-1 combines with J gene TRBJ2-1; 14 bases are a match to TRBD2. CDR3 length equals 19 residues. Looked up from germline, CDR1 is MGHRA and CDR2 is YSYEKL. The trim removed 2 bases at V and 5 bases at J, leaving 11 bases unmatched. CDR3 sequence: CASSQMAPEGLAGDNEQFF. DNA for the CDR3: TGCGCCAGCAGCCAAATGGCCCCAGAGGGACTAGCGGGGGACAATGAGCAGTTCTTC.

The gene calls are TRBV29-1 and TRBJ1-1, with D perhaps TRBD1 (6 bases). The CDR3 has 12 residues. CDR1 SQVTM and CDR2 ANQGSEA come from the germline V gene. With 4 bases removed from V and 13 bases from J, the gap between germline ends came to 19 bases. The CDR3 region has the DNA TGCAGCGTTGCACAGACAGGCCCCGTTGGTTTCTTT. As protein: CSVAQTGPVGFF.

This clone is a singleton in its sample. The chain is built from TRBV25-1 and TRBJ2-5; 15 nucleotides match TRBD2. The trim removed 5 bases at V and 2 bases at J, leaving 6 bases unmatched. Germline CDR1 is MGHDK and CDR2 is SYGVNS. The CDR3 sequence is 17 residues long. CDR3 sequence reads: CASSTPGLAGGQETQYF. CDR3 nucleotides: TGTGCCAGCAGTACCCCGGGACTAGCGGGGGGACAAGAGACCCAGTACTTC.

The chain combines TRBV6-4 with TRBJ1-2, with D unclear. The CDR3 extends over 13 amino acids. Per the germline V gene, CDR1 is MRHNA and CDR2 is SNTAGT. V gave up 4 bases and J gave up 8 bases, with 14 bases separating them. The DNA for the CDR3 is TGTGCCAGCAGTGGTCTAGGTGCGGGAGGCTACACCTTC. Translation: CASSGLGAGGYTF.

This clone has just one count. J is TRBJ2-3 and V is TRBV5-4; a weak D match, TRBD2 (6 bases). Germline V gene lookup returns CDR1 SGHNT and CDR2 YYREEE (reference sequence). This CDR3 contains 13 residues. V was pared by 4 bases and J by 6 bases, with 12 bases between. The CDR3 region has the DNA TGTGCCAGCAGCCCGGGCCGGGGGGATACGCAGTATTTT. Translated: CASSPGRGDTQYF. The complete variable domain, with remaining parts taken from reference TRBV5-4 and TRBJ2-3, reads ETGVTQSPTHLIKTRGQQVTLRCSSQSGHNTVSWYQQALGQGPQFIFQYYREEENGRGNFPPRFSGLQFPNYSSELNVNALELDDSALYLCASSPGRGDTQYFGPGTRLTVL.

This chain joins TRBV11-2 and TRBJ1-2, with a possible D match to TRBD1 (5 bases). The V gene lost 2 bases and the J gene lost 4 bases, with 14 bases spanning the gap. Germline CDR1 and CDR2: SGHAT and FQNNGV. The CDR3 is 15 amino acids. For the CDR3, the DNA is TGTGCCAGCAGCTTATCCCAGGGCTTAAGCTATGGCTACACCTTC. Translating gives CASSLSQGLSYGYTF.